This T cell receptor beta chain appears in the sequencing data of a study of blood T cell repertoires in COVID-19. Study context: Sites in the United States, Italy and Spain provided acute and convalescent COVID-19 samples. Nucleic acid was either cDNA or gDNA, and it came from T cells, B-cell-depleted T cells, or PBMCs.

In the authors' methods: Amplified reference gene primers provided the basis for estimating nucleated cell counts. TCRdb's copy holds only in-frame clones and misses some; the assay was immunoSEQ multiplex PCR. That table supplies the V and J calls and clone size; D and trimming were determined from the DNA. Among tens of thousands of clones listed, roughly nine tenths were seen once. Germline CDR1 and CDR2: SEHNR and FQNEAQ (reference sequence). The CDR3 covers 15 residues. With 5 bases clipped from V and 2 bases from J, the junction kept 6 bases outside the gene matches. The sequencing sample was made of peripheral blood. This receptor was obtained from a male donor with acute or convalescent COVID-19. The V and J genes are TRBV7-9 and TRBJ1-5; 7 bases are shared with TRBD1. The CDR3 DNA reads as TGTGCCAGCAGCCGTCAGGGGGAAGGCAATCAGCCCCAGCATTTT. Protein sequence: CASSRQGEGNQPQHF.